This TCR beta chain emerged from a study of Ad26.COV2.S vaccination and SARS-CoV-2 variants. V lost 0 bases and J lost 1, with 8 bases in between. CDR1 and CDR2 (germline): WNHNN, SYGVQD (reference sequence). The CDR3 totals 15 residues. The table came from immunoSEQ multiplex PCR; TCRdb's copy has only in-frame clones and leaves some out. The repertoire holds about 320,000 clones, with around four fifths as singletons. Regarding treatment: about 20 received Ad26.COV2.S at low or high dose, single or two shots; roughly five received placebo; per-sample allocation not given. It was on day 63 after the first vaccine or placebo injection that samples were taken.

The sample was peripheral blood, taken in a trial of Ad26.COV2.S vaccine versus placebo. The V call is TRBV10-1, the J call TRBJ2-3; no firm D call. This TCR was sampled from a person aged 18-65 years who received the Ad26.COV2.S COVID-19 vaccine or a placebo. The CDR3 DNA is TGCGCCAGCAGTGAGTCACGGCCGGGCACAGATACGCAGTATTTT. It encodes CASSESRPGTDTQYF.